Listed below are T cell receptor beta chains from one sample, sequenced in a study of glioma-infiltrating T cells after dendritic cell vaccination. The protocol was immunoSEQ multiplex PCR, while the TCRdb copy is restricted to in-frame clones and leaves out a portion. Here the sample spans 80,000 to 100,000 clones, more than 70% being singletons. The sample here was blood, taken after dendritic cell vaccination. These receptors all stem from a human donor with glioblastoma. CDR3s include the opening cysteine and the closing phenylalanine or tryptophan. Fields, in order: CDR3 DNA, CDR3 protein, clone size, D gene, J gene, V gene. A D gene is named only where the DNA matches it firmly. The listing skips clone size in some rows; elsewhere it reads once, few, many or a size class.

CDR3 DNA: TGTGCCAGCAGTCCTTGGGGCAGGGGGAACACTGAAGCTTTCTTT
CDR3 protein: CASSPWGRGNTEAFF
clone size: few
D gene: -
J gene: TRBJ1-1
V gene: TRBV27

CDR3 DNA: TGTGCCAGCAGCACAACAGGGCTGGGAGCTTTCTTT
CDR3 protein: CASSTTGLGAFF
clone size: -
D gene: -
J gene: TRBJ1-1
V gene: TRBV11-3

CDR3 DNA: TGTGCCAGCAGTTACAAGTTACAGGGGCCGTACTACGAGCAGTACTTC
CDR3 protein: CASSYKLQGPYYEQYF
clone size: -
D gene: TRBD1
J gene: TRBJ2-7
V gene: TRBV6-5

CDR3 DNA: TGTGCCAGCAGTTTCGACAATCCGAACACCGGGGAGCTGTTTTTT
CDR3 protein: CASSFDNPNTGELFF
clone size: -
D gene: -
J gene: TRBJ2-2
V gene: TRBV27

CDR3 DNA: TGTGCCAGCAGCCAAGTACAGGGCGGGGGCCTGGGATCTGGGGCCAACGTCCTGACTTTC
CDR3 protein: CASSQVQGGGLGSGANVLTF
clone size: -
D gene: -
J gene: TRBJ2-6
V gene: TRBV4-2

CDR3 DNA: TGTGCCAGCAGCCTCCTACCCGTGTCGGGACAGGGGCCCTACGAGCAGTACTTC
CDR3 protein: CASSLLPVSGQGPYEQYF
clone size: -
D gene: TRBD1
J gene: TRBJ2-7
V gene: TRBV9

CDR3 DNA: TGTGCCAGCAACCCAGAAAGCGGGATCGGTCCCTACGAGCAGTACTTC
CDR3 protein: CASNPESGIGPYEQYF
clone size: few
D gene: TRBD2
J gene: TRBJ2-7
V gene: TRBV6-6

CDR3 DNA: TGTGCCAGCAGGAAAAGAGGGAGGAATGAGCAGTTCTTC
CDR3 protein: CASRKRGRNEQFF
clone size: few
D gene: -
J gene: TRBJ2-1
V gene: TRBV7-8

CDR3 DNA: TGTGCCACCAGCAGGAGTACAGGGGGCCGTCTAAACACTGAAGCTTTCTTT
CDR3 protein: CATSRSTGGRLNTEAFF
clone size: -
D gene: TRBD1
J gene: TRBJ1-1
V gene: TRBV15

CDR3 DNA: TGTGCCAGCAGTTTAATCCCGGACTTCCAAGCTTTCTTT
CDR3 protein: CASSLIPDFQAFF
clone size: -
D gene: -
J gene: TRBJ1-1
V gene: TRBV27